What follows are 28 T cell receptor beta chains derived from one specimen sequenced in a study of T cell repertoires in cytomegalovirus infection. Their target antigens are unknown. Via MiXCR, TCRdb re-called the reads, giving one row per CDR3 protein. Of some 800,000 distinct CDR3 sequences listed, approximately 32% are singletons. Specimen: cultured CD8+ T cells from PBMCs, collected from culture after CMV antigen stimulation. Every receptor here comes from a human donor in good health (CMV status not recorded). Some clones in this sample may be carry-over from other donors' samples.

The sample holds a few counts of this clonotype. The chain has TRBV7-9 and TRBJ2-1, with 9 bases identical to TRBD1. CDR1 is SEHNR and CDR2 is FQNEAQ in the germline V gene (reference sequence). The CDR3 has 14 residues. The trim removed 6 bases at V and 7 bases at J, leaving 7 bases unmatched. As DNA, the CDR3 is TGTGCCAGCAGGTCACAGGGGGCGAAGAATGAGCAGTTCTTC. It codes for CASRSQGAKNEQFF.

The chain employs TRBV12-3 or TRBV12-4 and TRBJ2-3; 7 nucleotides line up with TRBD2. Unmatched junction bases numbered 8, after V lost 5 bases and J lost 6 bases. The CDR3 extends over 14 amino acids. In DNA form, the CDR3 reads TGTGCCAGCAGTAAAGACTGGGAGGGCGATACGCAGTATTTT. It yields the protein CASSKDWEGDTQYF.

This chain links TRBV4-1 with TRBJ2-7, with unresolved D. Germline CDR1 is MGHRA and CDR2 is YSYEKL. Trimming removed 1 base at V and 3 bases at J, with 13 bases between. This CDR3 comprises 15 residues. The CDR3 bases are TGCGCCAGCAGCCAAGTCCAAGGGCATAACTACGAGCAGTACTTC. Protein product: CASSQVQGHNYEQYF.

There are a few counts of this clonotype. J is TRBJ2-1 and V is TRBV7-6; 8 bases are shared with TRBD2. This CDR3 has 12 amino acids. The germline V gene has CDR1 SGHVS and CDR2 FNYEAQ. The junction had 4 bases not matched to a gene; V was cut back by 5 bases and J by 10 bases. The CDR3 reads CASSPTSEEQFF. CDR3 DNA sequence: TGTGCCAGCAGCCCGACTAGCGAGGAGCAGTTCTTC.

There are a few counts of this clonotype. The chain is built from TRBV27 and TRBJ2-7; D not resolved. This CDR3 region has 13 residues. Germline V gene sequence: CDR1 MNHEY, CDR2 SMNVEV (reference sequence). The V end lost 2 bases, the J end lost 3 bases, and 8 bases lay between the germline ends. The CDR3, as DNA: TGTGCCAGCAGTTTACGGTCCGGCTACGAGCAGTACTTC. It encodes CASSLRSGYEQYF.

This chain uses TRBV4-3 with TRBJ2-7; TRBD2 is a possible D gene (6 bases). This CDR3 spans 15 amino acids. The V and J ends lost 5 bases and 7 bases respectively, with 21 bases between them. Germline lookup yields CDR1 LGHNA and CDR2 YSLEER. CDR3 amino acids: CASSNPGLRAEEQYF. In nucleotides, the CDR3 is TGCGCCAGCAGCAATCCGGGACTCCGTGCCGAAGAGCAGTACTTC.

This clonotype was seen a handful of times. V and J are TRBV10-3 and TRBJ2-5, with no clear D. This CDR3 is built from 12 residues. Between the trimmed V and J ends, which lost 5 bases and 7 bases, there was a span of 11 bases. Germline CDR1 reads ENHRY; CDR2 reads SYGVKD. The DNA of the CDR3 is TGTGCCATCAGTCTCATGGACGGGACCCAGTACTTC. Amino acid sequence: CAISLMDGTQYF.

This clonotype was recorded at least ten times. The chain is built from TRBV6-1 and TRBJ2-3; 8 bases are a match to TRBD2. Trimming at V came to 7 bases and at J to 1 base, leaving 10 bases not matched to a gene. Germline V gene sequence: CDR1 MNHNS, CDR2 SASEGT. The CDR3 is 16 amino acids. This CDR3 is CASTRGSGAGTDTQYF. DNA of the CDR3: TGTGCCAGCACCCGGGGTAGCGGGGCGGGCACAGATACGCAGTATTTT.

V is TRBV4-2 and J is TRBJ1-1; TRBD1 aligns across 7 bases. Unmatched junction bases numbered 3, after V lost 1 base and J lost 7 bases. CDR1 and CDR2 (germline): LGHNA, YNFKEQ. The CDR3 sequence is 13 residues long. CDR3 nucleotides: TGTGCCAGCAGCCAAGGGGGGACAGATGAAGCTTTCTTT. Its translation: CASSQGGTDEAFF.

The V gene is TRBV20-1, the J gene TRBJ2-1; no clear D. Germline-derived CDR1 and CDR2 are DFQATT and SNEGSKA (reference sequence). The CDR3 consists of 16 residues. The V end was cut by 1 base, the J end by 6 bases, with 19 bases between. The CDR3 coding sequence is TGCAGTGCTAGAGGTCTGGGGAAGGGTGTCGGCAATGAGCAGTTCTTC. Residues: CSARGLGKGVGNEQFF.

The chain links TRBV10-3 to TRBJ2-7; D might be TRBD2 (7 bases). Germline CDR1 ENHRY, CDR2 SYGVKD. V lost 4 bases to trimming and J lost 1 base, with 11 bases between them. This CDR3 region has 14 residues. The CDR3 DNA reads TGTGCCATCAGTGGAGGGGGGGAATCCTACGAGCAGTACTTC. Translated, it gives CAISGGGESYEQYF.

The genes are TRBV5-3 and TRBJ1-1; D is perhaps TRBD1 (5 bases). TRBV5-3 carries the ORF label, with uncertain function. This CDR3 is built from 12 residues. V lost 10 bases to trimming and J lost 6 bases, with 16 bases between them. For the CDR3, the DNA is TGTGCCGCCGAAGGGGCGGCTTCTGAAGCTTTCTTT. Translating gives CAAEGAASEAFF.

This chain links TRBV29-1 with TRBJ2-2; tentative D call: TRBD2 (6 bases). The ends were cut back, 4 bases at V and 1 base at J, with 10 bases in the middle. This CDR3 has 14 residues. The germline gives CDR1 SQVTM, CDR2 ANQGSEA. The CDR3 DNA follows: TGCAGCGTTGCCGGAGGGTTGAACACCGGGGAGCTGTTTTTT. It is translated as CSVAGGLNTGELFF.

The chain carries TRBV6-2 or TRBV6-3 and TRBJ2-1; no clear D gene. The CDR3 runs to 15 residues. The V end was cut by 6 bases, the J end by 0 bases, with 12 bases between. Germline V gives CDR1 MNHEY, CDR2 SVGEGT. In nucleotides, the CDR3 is TGTGCCAGCAGGACCGAAATAGACTCCTACAATGAGCAGTTCTTC. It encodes CASRTEIDSYNEQFF.

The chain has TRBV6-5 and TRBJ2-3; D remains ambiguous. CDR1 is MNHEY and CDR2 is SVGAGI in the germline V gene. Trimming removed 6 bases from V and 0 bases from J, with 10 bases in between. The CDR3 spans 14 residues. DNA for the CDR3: TGTGCCAGCAGCGCAATCTGGAGCACAGATACGCAGTATTTT. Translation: CASSAIWSTDTQYF.

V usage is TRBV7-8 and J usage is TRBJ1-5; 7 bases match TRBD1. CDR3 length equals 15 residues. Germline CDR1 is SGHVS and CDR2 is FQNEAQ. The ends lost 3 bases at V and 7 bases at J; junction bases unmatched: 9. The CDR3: CASSLRGGQQQPQHF. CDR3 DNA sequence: TGTGCCAGCAGCTTGAGAGGGGGCCAGCAACAGCCCCAGCATTTT.

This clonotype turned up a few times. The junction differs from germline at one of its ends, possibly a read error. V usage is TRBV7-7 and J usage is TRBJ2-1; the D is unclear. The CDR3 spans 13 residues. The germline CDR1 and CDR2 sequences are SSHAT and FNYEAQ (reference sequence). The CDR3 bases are TGTGCTAGCAGCTTAGGAAGTGGGATTGAGCAGTTCTTC. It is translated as CASSLGSGIEQFF.

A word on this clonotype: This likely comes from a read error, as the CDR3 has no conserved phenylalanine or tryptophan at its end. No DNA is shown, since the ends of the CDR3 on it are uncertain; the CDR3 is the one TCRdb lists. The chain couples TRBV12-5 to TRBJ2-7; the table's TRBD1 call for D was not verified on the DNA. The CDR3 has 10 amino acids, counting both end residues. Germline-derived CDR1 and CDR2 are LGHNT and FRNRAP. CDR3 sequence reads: CASGPGQGAD.

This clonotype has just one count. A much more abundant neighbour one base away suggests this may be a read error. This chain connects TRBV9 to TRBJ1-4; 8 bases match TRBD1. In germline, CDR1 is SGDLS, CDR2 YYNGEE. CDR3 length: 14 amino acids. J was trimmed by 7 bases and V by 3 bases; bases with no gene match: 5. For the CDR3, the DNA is TGTGCCAGCAGCGACGGACAGGGAAGTGAAAAACTGTTTTTT. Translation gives CASSDGQGSEKLFF. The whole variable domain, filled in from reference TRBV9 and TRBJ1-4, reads DSGVTQTPKHLITATGQRVTLRCSPRSGDLSVYWYQQSLDQGLQFLIQYYNGEERAKGNILERFSAQQFPDLHSELNLSSLELGDSALYFCASSDGQGSEKLFFGSGTQLSVL.

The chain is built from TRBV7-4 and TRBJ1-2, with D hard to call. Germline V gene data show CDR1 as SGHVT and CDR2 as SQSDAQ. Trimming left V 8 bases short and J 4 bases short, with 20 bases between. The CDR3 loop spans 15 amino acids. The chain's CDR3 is CASGLGAQPIYGYTF. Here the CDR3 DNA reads TGTGCCAGCGGGCTGGGTGCACAGCCGATCTATGGCTACACCTTC. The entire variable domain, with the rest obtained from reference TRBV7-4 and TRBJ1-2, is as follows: GAGVSQSPRYKVAKRGRDVALRCDSISGHVTLYWYRQTLGQGSEVLTYSQSDAQRDKSGRPSGRFSAERPERSVSTLKIQRTEQGDSAVYLCASGLGAQPIYGYTFGSGTRLTVV.

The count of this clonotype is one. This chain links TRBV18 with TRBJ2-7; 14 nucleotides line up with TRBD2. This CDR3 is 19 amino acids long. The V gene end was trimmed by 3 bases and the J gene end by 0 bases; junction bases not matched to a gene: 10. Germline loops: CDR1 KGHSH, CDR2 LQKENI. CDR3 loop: CASSPTGTSGGPSSYEQYF. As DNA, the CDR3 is TGTGCCAGCTCACCTACGGGGACTAGCGGGGGACCCTCCTCCTACGAGCAGTACTTC.

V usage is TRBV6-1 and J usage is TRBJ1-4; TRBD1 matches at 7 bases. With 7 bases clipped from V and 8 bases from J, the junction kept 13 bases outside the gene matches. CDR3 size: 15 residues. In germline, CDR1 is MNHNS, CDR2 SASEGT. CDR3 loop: CASTRRDSPREKLFF. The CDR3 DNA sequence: TGTGCCAGCACACGACGGGACAGTCCTCGGGAAAAACTGTTTTTT.

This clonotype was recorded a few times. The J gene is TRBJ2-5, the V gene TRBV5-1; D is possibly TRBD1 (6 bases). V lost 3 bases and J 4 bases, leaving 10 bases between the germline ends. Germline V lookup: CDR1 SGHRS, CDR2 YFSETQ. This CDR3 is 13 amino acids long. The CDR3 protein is CASSYREGETQYF. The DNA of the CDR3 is TGCGCCAGCAGCTACAGGGAAGGAGAGACCCAGTACTTC.

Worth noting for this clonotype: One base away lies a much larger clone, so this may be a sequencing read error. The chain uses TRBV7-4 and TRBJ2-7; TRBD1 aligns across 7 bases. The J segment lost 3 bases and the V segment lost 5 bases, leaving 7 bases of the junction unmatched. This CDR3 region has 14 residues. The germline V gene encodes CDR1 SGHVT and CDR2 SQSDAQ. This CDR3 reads CASSPRDSCYEQYF. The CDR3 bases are TGTGCCAGCAGCCCCCGGGACAGTTGCTACGAGCAGTACTTC.

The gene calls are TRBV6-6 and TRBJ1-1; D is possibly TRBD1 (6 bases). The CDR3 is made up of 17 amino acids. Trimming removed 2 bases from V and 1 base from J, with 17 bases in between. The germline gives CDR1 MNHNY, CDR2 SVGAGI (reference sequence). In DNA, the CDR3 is TGTGCCAGCAGTTACCCTCGGGGGGGGCATAAGAACACTGAAGCTTTCTTT. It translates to CASSYPRGGHKNTEAFF.

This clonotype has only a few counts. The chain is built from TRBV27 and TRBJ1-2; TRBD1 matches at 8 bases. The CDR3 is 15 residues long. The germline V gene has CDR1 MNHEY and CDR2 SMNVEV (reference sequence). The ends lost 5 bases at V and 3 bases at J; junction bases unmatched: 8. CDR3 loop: CASSMGTGSHYGYTF. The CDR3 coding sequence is TGTGCCAGCAGTATGGGGACAGGCTCTCACTATGGCTACACCTTC.

This chain's CDR3 is CASSIDLTGTGTGELFF. The CDR3 coding sequence is TGTGCCAGTAGTATAGATTTAACCGGGACAGGGACCGGGGAGCTGTTTTTT. J is TRBJ2-2 and V is TRBV19, with TRBD1 matching 9 bases. The CDR3 contains 17 residues. J lost 5 bases, V lost 0 bases, and 7 bases had no gene match. The germline V gene has CDR1 LNHDA and CDR2 SQIVND (reference sequence).

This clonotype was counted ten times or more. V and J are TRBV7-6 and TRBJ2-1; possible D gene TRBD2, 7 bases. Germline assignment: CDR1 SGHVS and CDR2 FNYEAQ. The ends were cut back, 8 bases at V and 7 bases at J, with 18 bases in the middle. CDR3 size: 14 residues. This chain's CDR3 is CASAGGGLWNEQFF. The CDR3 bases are TGTGCCAGCGCTGGGGGGGGGCTATGGAATGAGCAGTTCTTC.